The text below deals with one TCR beta chain. As processed by the authors: From reference gene primer amplification, estimates of nucleated cell counts were derived. Here immunoSEQ multiplex PCR was the method, and the copy in TCRdb shows in-frame clones only, minus some. That table gives V, J and clone size, and the DNA gave D and trimming. The profile shows approximately 250,000 clones, around nine tenths of them singletons. The data derive from a study of blood T cell repertoires in COVID-19. About the study: T cells, B-cell-depleted T cells, or PBMCs supplied cDNA or gDNA.

This CDR3 spans 17 amino acids. Germline CDR1 reads WNHNN; CDR2 reads SYGVQD (reference sequence). Trimming pared 0 bases from V and 4 bases from J, leaving 15 bases between. This clonotype was obtained from a man aged 25-40 years with active or convalescent COVID-19. Sample: peripheral blood. The chain couples TRBV10-1 to TRBJ2-2; D is uncertain. The CDR3 DNA follows: TGCGCCAGCAGTGAGTCCTGGGCCCCCCGGCCCACCGGGGAGCTGTTTTTT. Protein: CASSESWAPRPTGELFF.